This T cell receptor (beta chain) was captured in a study of patients and donors after allogeneic stem cell transplantation. The V gene end was trimmed by 4 bases and the J gene end by 5 bases; junction bases not matched to a gene: 10. There are 16 residues in the CDR3. CDR1 is LGHNA and CDR2 is YNFKEQ in the germline V gene. This clonotype showed up just a few times. One entry per CDR3 protein results from TCRdb running MiXCR on the RT-PCR reads. This repertoire shows approximately 140,000 distinct CDR3 sequences, about a third found once; its top ten account for 40% to 55%. V and J are TRBV4-2 and TRBJ1-5; 8 bases are shared with TRBD1. Material for sequencing was blood, either unsorted or a sorted T cell fraction (not recorded which). The source is a human donor who was either an allogeneic HSCT recipient or a stem cell or donor lymphocyte infusion donor (not recorded which). It is not recorded whose cells these are; they may come from a transplant donor. CDR3 in amino acids: CASSLEAGGAYQPQHF. Written as DNA, the CDR3 is TGTGCCAGCAGCCTGGAGGCAGGGGGCGCCTATCAGCCCCAGCATTTT.